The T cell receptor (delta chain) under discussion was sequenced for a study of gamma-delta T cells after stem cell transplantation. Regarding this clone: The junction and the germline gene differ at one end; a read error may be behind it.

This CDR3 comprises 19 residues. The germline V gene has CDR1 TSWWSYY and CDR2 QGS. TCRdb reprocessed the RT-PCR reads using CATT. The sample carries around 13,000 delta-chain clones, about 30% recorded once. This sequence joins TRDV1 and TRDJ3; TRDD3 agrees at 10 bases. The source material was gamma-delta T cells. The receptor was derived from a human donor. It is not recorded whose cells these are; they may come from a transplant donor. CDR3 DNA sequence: TGTGCTATTGGGGAAGGTTGGGGGATACCTACCTGGGACACCCGACAGATGTTTTTC. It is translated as CAIGEGWGIPTWDTRQMFF.